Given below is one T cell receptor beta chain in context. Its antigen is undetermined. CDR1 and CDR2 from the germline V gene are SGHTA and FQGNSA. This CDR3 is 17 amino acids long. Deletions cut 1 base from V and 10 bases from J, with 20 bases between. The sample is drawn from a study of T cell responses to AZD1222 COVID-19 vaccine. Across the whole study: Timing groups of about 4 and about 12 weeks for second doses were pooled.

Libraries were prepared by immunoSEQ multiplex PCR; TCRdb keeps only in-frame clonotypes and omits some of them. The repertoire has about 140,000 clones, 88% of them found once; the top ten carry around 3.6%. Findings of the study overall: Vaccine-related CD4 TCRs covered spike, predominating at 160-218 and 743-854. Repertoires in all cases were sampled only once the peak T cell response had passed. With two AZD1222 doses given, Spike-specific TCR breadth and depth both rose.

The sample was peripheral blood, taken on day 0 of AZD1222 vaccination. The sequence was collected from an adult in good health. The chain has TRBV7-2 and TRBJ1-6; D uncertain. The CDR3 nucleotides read TGTGCCAGCAGCTTAGTCCGTGTCAGCGGGCGGCGATCACCCCTCCACTTT. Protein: CASSLVRVSGRRSPLHF.